The rows below give T cell receptor beta chains drawn from one sample of a study of blood T cell repertoires in COVID-19. Libraries were prepared by immunoSEQ multiplex PCR; TCRdb keeps only in-frame clonotypes and omits some of them. The sample carries hundreds of thousands of clones, 90% recorded once. Sequenced material: peripheral blood. The receptors stem from a woman aged 40 to 55 with COVID-19, enrolled during active disease. The CDR3 runs from the conserved cysteine through the conserved F or W. Each record gives: CDR3 protein, CDR3 DNA, clone size, J gene, D gene, V gene, CDR3 length. D genes are given only for firm matches. A clone size is listed for some rows: how often the clone was seen (once, few, many), or a class if it is expanded.

CAWSLRGGNTIYF,TGTGCCTGGAGTCTACGGGGGGGAAACACCATATATTTT,NA,TRBJ1-3,NA,TRBV30,13
CASSAMTGDEQFF,TGTGCCAGCAGCGCCATGACAGGCGATGAGCAGTTCTTC,NA,TRBJ2-1,NA,TRBV7-2,13
CASSAAGSGEQFF,TGTGCCAGCAGTGCTGCCGGGTCGGGTGAGCAGTTCTTC,NA,TRBJ2-1,NA,TRBV25-1,13
CSASGGMGGKLFF,TGCAGTGCTAGTGGAGGGATGGGGGGAAAACTGTTTTTT,NA,TRBJ1-4,NA,TRBV20-1,13
CASSLGQNYGYTF,TGTGCCAGCAGCTTAGGGCAGAACTATGGCTACACCTTC,NA,TRBJ1-2,NA,TRBV7-8,13
CASSRGRAQETQYF,TGTGCCAGCAGCCGTGGGAGGGCCCAAGAGACCCAGTACTTC,NA,TRBJ2-5,TRBD2,TRBV7-8,14
CASSLDYLSSYEQYF,TGTGCCAGCAGCTTAGACTACCTGAGCTCCTACGAGCAGTACTTC,NA,TRBJ2-7,NA,TRBV7-2,15
CASSLVAVGGYGYTF,TGTGCCAGCAGCTTAGTGGCAGTCGGGGGCTATGGCTACACCTTC,NA,TRBJ1-2,NA,TRBV7-2,15
CASSQDWGEDGYTF,TGTGCCAGCAGCCAAGATTGGGGAGAGGATGGCTACACCTTC,NA,TRBJ1-2,NA,TRBV4-2,14
CASEGQGSTGELFF,TGTGCCAGCGAGGGACAGGGTTCTACCGGGGAGCTGTTTTTT,once,TRBJ2-2,TRBD1,TRBV25-1,14
CASSQGAQMGNYGYTF,TGTGCCAGCAGCCAGGGGGCGCAGATGGGTAACTATGGCTACACCTTC,NA,TRBJ1-2,TRBD1,TRBV5-4,16
CASSYPTGGRTNYGYTF,TGTGCCAGCAGTTACCCGACGGGGGGCCGGACGAACTATGGCTACACCTTC,NA,TRBJ1-2,NA,TRBV6-2/TRBV6-3,17
CASSLEGAPDTEAFF,TGCGCCAGCAGCTTGGAAGGGGCCCCGGACACTGAAGCTTTCTTT,NA,TRBJ1-1,NA,TRBV5-1,15
CASSSGQVNSPLHF,TGTGCCAGCAGTTCGGGACAGGTTAATTCACCCCTCCACTTT,NA,TRBJ1-6,TRBD1,TRBV6-5,14
CASSQEGRVGETQYF,TGTGCCAGCAGCCAAGAGGGGAGGGTAGGAGAGACCCAGTACTTC,NA,TRBJ2-5,TRBD2,TRBV3-1/TRBV3-2,15
CASSVEASGGPTDTQYF,TGTGCCAGCAGCGTAGAGGCTAGCGGGGGGCCCACAGATACGCAGTATTTT,NA,TRBJ2-3,TRBD2,TRBV9,17
CASRGQGPTSSYNEQFF,TGTGCCAGCAGGGGACAGGGGCCCACTAGCTCCTACAATGAGCAGTTCTTC,NA,TRBJ2-1,TRBD1,TRBV2,17
CASSQVGQGGLEQFF,TGCGCCAGCAGCCAGGTGGGACAGGGAGGGTTGGAACAGTTCTTC,once,TRBJ2-1,TRBD1,TRBV4-3,15
CASSPLSYEQYF,TGTGCCAGCAGTCCCCTCTCCTACGAGCAGTACTTC,NA,TRBJ2-7,NA,TRBV27,12
CAISESQRERLNEQFF,TGTGCCATCAGTGAGTCCCAGCGGGAGCGCCTCAATGAGCAGTTCTTC,once,TRBJ2-1,TRBD2,TRBV10-3,16
CASSLGPDITSYEQYF,TGTGCCAGCAGCTTAGGGCCCGATATAACCTCCTACGAGCAGTACTTC,NA,TRBJ2-7,NA,TRBV7-2,16
CASSSQRVGGITEAFF,TGTGCCAGCAGTTCCCAACGGGTAGGAGGGATCACTGAAGCTTTCTTT,NA,TRBJ1-1,NA,TRBV27,16
CASSLDRGLMNTEAFF,TGCGCCAGCAGCTTAGACAGGGGCCTTATGAACACTGAAGCTTTCTTT,NA,TRBJ1-1,TRBD1,TRBV5-1,16
CASSLTGTSDEQYF,TGTGCCAGCAGTTTAACTGGGACTAGCGACGAGCAGTACTTC,few,TRBJ2-7,TRBD2,TRBV27,14
CASSSALAGAGETQYF,TGTGCCAGCAGCTCAGCCCTAGCGGGAGCTGGAGAGACCCAGTACTTC,NA,TRBJ2-5,TRBD2,TRBV7-2,16
CATSLTGGRNQPQHF,TGTGCCACCAGCCTGACAGGGGGACGCAATCAGCCCCAGCATTTT,NA,TRBJ1-5,TRBD1,TRBV24-1,15
CASSQVGAGGAYGYTF,TGCGCCAGCAGCCAAGTGGGGGCAGGCGGTGCTTATGGCTACACCTTC,NA,TRBJ1-2,NA,TRBV4-1,16
CASSLGGRTEAFF,TGTGCCAGCAGCCTGGGGGGGCGGACTGAAGCTTTCTTT,NA,TRBJ1-1,NA,TRBV5-4,13
CASSQEIAILYNSPLHF,TGTGCCAGCAGCCAAGAAATCGCTATACTATATAATTCACCCCTCCACTTT,NA,TRBJ1-6,NA,TRBV3-1/TRBV3-2,17
CSVVMQLATYEQYF,TGCAGCGTTGTAATGCAGCTAGCGACATACGAGCAGTACTTC,NA,TRBJ2-7,NA,TRBV29-1,14
CASSFLNRGDEAFF,TGTGCCAGCAGCTTTTTGAACAGGGGAGATGAAGCTTTCTTT,NA,TRBJ1-1,TRBD1,TRBV5-6,14
CASREQGGPGYTF,TGCGCCAGCAGGGAACAGGGGGGCCCTGGCTACACCTTC,NA,TRBJ1-2,TRBD1,TRBV5-1,13
CASSYGQGVGEKLFF,TGCGCCAGCAGCTATGGACAGGGAGTGGGTGAAAAACTGTTTTTT,NA,TRBJ1-4,TRBD1,TRBV5-1,15
CASSLAGGASQETQYF,TGCGCCAGCAGCTTAGCGGGGGGGGCGAGCCAAGAGACCCAGTACTTC,once,TRBJ2-5,TRBD2,TRBV4-1,16